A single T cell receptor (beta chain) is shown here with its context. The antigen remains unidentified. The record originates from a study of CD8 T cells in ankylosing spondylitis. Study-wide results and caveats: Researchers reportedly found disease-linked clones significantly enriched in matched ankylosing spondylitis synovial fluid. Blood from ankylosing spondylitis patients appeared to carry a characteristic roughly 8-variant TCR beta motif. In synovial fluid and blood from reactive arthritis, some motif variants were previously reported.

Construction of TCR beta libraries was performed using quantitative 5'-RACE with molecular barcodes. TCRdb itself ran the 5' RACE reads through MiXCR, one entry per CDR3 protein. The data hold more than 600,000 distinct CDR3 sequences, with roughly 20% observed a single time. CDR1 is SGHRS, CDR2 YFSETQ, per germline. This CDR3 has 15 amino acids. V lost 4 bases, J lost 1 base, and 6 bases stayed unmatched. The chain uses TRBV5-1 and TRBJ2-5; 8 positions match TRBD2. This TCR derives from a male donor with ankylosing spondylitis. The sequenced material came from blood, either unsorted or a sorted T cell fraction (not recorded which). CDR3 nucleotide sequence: TGCGCCAGCAGCGGGTATGGACTAGCCCAAGAGACCCAGTACTTC. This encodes CASSGYGLAQETQYF.